This T cell receptor beta chain stems from a study of regulatory T cells in long-lasting Graves disease. Findings and caveats of the study: The persistent group shared 3,000 or so public clonotypes, more than the approximately 1,000 shared by new patients.

This clonotype was picked up many times. Antigen specificity is unknown. Time point here: newly diagnosed GD, antithyroid drugs for less than 3 months. The TCR library was made from RNA that had been extracted from PBMCs in TRIzol. A peripheral blood sample, roughly 8.5 milliliters in volume, was drawn into EDTA tubes. Libraries of TCR beta came from iRepertoire HTBI primers plus Arm-PCR of CDR3 regions. TCRdb redid the calling of the multiplex PCR reads with MiXCR, one entry per CDR3 protein. The repertoire holds 400,000 to 450,000 distinct CDR3 sequences, with about a sixth as singletons. The sample was also reused in another study, on T cells in Graves' hyperthyroidism and ophthalmopathy. That study adds: A patient was excluded if there was uncontrolled infection, other autoimmune disease, pregnancy or lactation.

The sequence came from a young woman with Graves disease. The source material was peripheral blood mononuclear cells (PBMCs), sampled at new diagnosis, from a patient treated with antithyroid drugs.

CDR3 sequence reads: CASSQSSYEQYF. The CDR3 DNA reads TGTGCCAGCAGCCAGAGCTCCTACGAGCAGTACTTC. V is TRBV7-2 and J is TRBJ2-7; D remains unclear. The CDR3 runs 12 residues. The germline V gene has CDR1 SGHTA and CDR2 FQGNSA. V was shortened by 5 bases and J by 0 bases, with 5 bases between the two germline ends.